The T cell receptor beta chain under discussion was sequenced for a study of T-cell reconstitution after alpha-beta-depleted transplantation in children. On this clonotype: Its antigen is not identified.

General study points: Recipient T cells and thymic progenitors that survived were the source of the high TCRbeta diversity seen at day 60 in some patients. Newly produced T cells mostly accounted for T-cell counts and diversity one year post-transplant. At around two months after transplant, the alpha-beta T cells were reportedly derived from several hundred expanded clones that came from non-depleted graft cells.

Researchers prepared the TCRbeta library using unique molecular identifiers, the study reports. MiXCR was run by TCRdb on the PCR reads, yielding one entry per CDR3 protein. There are about 420,000 distinct CDR3 sequences in the sample; roughly 15% occur only once, and roughly 27% lies in the top ten. Sequenced here: PBMCs, mostly from graft donor cells, sampled 360 days after TCRalphabeta/CD19-depleted stem cell transplant. The source of this sequence is a boy in the first two years of life who had a stem cell transplant for Wiskott-Aldrich syndrome, so the T cells may come from the graft donor.

Written as DNA, the CDR3 is TGCAGTGCTAGTAGCCCGTACGAGCAGTACTTC. It is translated as CSASSPYEQYF. The genes are TRBV20-1 and TRBJ2-7; D gene ambiguous. Germline CDR1 and CDR2: DFQATT and SNEGSKA (reference sequence). The CDR3 consists of 11 residues. Trimming took 3 bases from V and 4 from J, leaving 7 bases between them.